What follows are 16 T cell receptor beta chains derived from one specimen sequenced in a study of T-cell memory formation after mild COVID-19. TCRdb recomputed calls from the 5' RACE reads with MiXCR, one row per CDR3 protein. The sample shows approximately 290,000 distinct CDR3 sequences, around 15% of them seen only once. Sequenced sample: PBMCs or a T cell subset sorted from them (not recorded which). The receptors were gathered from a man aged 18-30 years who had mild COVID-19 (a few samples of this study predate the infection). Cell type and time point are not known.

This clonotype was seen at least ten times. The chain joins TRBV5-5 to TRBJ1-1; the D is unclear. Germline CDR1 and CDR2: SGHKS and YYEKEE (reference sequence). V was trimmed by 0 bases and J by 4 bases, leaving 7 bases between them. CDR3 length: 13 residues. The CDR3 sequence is CASSLGVSTEAFF. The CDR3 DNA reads TGTGCCAGCAGCTTGGGGGTAAGCACTGAAGCTTTCTTT.

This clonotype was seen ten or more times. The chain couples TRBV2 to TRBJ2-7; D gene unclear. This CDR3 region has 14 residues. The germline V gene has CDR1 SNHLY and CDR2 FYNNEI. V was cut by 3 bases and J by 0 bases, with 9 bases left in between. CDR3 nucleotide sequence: TGTGCCAGCAGTGATCAGATCCTCTCCTACGAGCAGTACTTC. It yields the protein CASSDQILSYEQYF.

The DNA for the CDR3 is TGTGCCAGCAGCTTGTGGGGACAGCACAATCAGCCCCAGCATTTT. As protein: CASSLWGQHNQPQHF. The gene calls are TRBV5-5 and TRBJ1-5; 7 bases map to TRBD1. Germline CDR1 SGHKS, CDR2 YYEKEE (reference sequence). Unmatched junction bases numbered 4, after V lost 1 base and J lost 3 bases. The CDR3 covers 15 residues.

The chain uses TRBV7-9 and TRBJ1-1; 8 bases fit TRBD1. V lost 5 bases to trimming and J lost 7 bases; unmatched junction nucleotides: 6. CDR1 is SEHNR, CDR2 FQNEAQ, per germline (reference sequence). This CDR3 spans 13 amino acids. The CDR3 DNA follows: TGTGCCAGCAGCGGGCGACAGGGGATTGAAGCTTTCTTT. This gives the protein CASSGRQGIEAFF.

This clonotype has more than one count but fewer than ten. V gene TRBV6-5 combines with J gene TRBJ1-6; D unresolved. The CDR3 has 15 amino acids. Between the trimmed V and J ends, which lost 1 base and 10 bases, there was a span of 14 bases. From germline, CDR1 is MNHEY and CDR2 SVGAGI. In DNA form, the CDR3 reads TGTGCCAGCAGTTACTTGGACCGGGCTAAGTCACCCCTCCACTTT. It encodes CASSYLDRAKSPLHF.

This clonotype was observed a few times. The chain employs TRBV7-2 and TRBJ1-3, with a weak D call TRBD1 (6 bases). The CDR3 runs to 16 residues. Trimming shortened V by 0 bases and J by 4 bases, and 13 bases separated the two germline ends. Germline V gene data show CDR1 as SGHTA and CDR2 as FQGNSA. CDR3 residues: CASSLAPGRGGNTIYF. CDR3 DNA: TGTGCCAGCAGCTTAGCCCCCGGCAGGGGAGGAAACACCATATATTTT. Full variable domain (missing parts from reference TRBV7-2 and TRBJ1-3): GAGVSQSPSNKVTEKGKDVELRCDPISGHTALYWYRQSLGQGLEFLIYFQGNSAPDKSGLPSDRFSAERTGGSVSTLTIQRTQQEDSAVYLCASSLAPGRGGNTIYFGEGSWLTVV.

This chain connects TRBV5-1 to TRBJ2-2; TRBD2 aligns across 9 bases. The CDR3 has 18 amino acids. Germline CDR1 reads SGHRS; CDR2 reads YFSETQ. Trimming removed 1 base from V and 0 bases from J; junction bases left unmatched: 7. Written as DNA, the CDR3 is TGCGCCAGCAGCTTGAGAACTAGCGGGCGAACGAACACCGGGGAGCTGTTTTTT. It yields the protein CASSLRTSGRTNTGELFF.

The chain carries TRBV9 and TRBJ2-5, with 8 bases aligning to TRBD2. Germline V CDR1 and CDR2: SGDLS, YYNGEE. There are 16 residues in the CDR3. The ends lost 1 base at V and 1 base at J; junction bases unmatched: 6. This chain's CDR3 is CASSVLGGLAQETQYF. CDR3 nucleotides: TGTGCCAGCAGCGTATTGGGTGGACTAGCCCAAGAGACCCAGTACTTC.

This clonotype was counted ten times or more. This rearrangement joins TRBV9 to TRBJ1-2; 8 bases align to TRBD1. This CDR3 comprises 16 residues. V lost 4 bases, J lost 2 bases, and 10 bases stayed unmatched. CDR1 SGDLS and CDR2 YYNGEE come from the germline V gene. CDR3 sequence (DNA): TGTGCCAGCAGCCCATGGACAGGGACGATGAACTATGGCTACACCTTC. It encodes CASSPWTGTMNYGYTF.

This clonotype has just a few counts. CDR3 in DNA: TGTGCCAGCAGCTTAGGGAACGCGGGCAATGAGCAGTTCTTC. It encodes CASSLGNAGNEQFF. V and J are TRBV7-7 and TRBJ2-1, with D possibly TRBD2 on 5 matching bases. Germline-derived CDR1 and CDR2 are SSHAT and FNYEAQ (reference sequence). There are 14 residues in the CDR3. V lost 1 base and J 6 bases, leaving 10 bases between the germline ends.

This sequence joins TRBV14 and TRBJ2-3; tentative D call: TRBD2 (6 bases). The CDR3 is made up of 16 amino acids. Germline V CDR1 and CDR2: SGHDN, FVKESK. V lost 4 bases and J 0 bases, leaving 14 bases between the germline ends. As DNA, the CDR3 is TGTGCCAGCAGCCGGGGGGTCGTCCTCAGCACAGATACGCAGTATTTT. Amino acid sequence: CASSRGVVLSTDTQYF.

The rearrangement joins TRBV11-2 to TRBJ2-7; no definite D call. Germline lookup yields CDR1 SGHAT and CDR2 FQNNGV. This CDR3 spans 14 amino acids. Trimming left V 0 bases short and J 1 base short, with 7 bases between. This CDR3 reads CASSLEPGSYEQYV. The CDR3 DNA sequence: TGTGCCAGCAGCTTAGAACCGGGTTCCTACGAGCAGTACGTC.

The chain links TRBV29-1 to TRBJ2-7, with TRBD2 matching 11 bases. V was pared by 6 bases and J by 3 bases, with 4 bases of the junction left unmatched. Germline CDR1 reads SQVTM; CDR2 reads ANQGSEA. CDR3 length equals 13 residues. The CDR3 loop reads CSVTSGSVYEQYV. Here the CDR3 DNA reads TGCAGCGTAACTAGCGGGAGTGTCTACGAGCAGTACGTC.

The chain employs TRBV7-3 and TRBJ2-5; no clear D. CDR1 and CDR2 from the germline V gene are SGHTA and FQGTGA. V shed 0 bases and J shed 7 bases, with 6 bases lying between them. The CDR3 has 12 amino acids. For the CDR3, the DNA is TGTGCCAGCAGCTTAACTGACGGGACCCAGTACTTC. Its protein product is CASSLTDGTQYF.

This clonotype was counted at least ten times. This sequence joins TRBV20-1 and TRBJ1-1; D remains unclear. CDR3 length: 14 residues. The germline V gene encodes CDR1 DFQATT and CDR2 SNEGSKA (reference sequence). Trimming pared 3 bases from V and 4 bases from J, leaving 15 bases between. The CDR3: CSASRARASTEAFF. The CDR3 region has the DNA TGCAGTGCTAGTCGGGCTAGGGCGTCCACTGAAGCTTTCTTT.

Here the CDR3 reads CASSQASYSNQPQHF. The DNA of the CDR3 is TGTGCCAGCAGCCAAGCCAGCTATAGCAATCAGCCCCAGCATTTT. This sequence joins TRBV3-1 and TRBJ1-5; D gene ambiguous. Germline CDR1 is LGHDT and CDR2 is YNNKEL (reference sequence). V lost 1 base and J 0 bases, leaving 7 bases between the germline ends. CDR3 length equals 15 residues.